This record concerns one T cell receptor beta chain sequence. These data originate in a study of blood T cell repertoires in COVID-19. Clones were read by immunoSEQ multiplex PCR, and TCRdb kept only the in-frame ones, dropping some. Seen here are approximately 49,000 clones, roughly 79% observed once, and the top ten hold approximately 20%. V lost 3 bases and J lost 4, with 7 bases in between. Per the germline V gene, CDR1 is ENHRY and CDR2 is SYGVKD. The CDR3 runs to 12 residues. The material sequenced was peripheral blood. The source is a woman over 75 with COVID-19, enrolled during active disease. This sequence joins TRBV10-3 and TRBJ2-7, with D unclear. CDR3 region: CAISDSVYEQYF. The DNA of the CDR3 is TGTGCCATCAGTGACAGCGTTTACGAGCAGTACTTC.